The 15 T cell receptor beta chains listed next were all sequenced from one sample in a study of regulatory T cells in long-lasting Graves disease. Construction of the TCR beta libraries employed iRepertoire HTBI primers in conjunction with Arm-PCR of CDR3 regions. TCRdb itself ran the multiplex PCR reads through MiXCR, one entry per CDR3 protein. The table lists about 460,000 distinct CDR3 sequences, roughly 23% of them singletons. Time point denoted: persistent/refractory GD, antithyroid drugs over 5 years with positive TRAb. Following extraction of RNA from PBMCs, that RNA was used to make the TCR library. The sample consisted of peripheral blood mononuclear cells (PBMCs), taken when the disease was refractory, from a patient treated with antithyroid drugs. The receptors originated from a female donor with Graves disease.

This clonotype came up a few times. The gene calls are TRBV20-1 and TRBJ1-2, with 11 bases fitting TRBD1. The CDR3 runs to 16 residues. Trimming removed 6 bases from V and 4 bases from J; junction bases left unmatched: 13. In germline, CDR1 is DFQATT, CDR2 SNEGSKA (reference sequence). CDR3 protein: CSAITGQGGRIYGYTF. CDR3 nucleotide sequence: TGCAGTGCCATAACGGGACAGGGGGGCCGGATCTATGGCTACACCTTC.

This clonotype was seen at least ten times. V and J are TRBV2 and TRBJ1-5, with D possibly matching TRBD1 (5 bases). CDR1 and CDR2 (germline): SNHLY, FYNNEI. The length of the CDR3 is 15 residues. Between the trimmed V and J ends, which lost 9 bases and 0 bases, there was a span of 15 bases. CDR3 sequence reads: CASGWGRTSNQPQHF. As DNA, the CDR3 is TGTGCCAGTGGCTGGGGCAGAACTAGCAATCAGCCCCAGCATTTT.

This clonotype occurred many times. CDR3 DNA: TGTGCCAGCAGTTTTCAGGGAATTGGCTATGGCTACACCTTC. Its translation is CASSFQGIGYGYTF. The chain joins TRBV28 to TRBJ1-2; tentatively, D is TRBD1 (5 bases). The CDR3 runs to 14 residues. V was shortened by 3 bases and J by 4 bases, with 12 bases between the two germline ends. The germline CDR1 and CDR2 sequences are MDHEN and SYDVKM.

This clonotype was seen many times. This chain connects TRBV29-1 to TRBJ1-2; 7 nucleotides align to TRBD1. Germline assignment: CDR1 SQVTM and CDR2 ANQGSEA. Trimming removed 5 bases from V and 7 bases from J; junction bases left unmatched: 10. CDR3 length equals 13 residues. CDR3 amino acids: CSVFAGGGGGYTF. DNA of the CDR3: TGCAGCGTTTTCGCAGGGGGAGGTGGTGGCTACACCTTC.

This clonotype was counted many times. This chain connects TRBV28 to TRBJ1-1; D remains ambiguous. The V gene lost 3 bases and the J gene lost 6 bases, with 11 bases spanning the gap. The CDR3 has 13 amino acids. CDR1 and CDR2 from the germline V gene are MDHEN and SYDVKM. Written as DNA, the CDR3 is TGTGCCAGCAGTTTTAAGTACACATCTGAAGCTTTCTTT. It specifies CASSFKYTSEAFF.

This clonotype was detected many times. The chain links TRBV7-3 to TRBJ1-2; D is unclear. Trimming took 4 bases from V and 3 from J, leaving 9 bases between them. CDR1 and CDR2 from the germline V gene are SGHTA and FQGTGA. The CDR3 consists of 13 residues. The CDR3 loop reads CASSSDFHYGYTF. CDR3 nucleotide sequence: TGTGCCAGCAGCTCGGACTTCCACTATGGCTACACCTTC.

This chain uses TRBV29-1 with TRBJ1-1; D is unclear. Between the trimmed V and J ends, which lost 3 bases and 0 bases, there was a span of 23 bases. Germline-derived CDR1 and CDR2 are SQVTM and ANQGSEA. The CDR3 is made up of 18 amino acids. The DNA of the CDR3 is TGCAGCGTTGATTCTCTAGGGATGGATGTTATGATGAACACTGAAGCTTTCTTT. This translates into CSVDSLGMDVMMNTEAFF. Supplemented by reference TRBV29-1 and TRBJ1-1, the full variable domain reads SAVISQKPSRDICQRGTSLTIQCQVDSQVTMMFWYRQQPGQSLTLIATANQGSEATYESGFVIDKFPISRPNLTFSTLTVSNMSPEDSSIYLCSVDSLGMDVMMNTEAFFGQGTRLTVV.

V gene TRBV30 combines with J gene TRBJ1-5; no reliable D call. CDR3 length: 15 residues. Trimming took off 0 bases at V and 5 bases at J, with 14 bases between the two ends. The V gene's germline CDR1 is GTSNPN and CDR2 SVGIG (reference sequence). CDR3 nucleotide sequence: TGTGCCTGGAGTGTAGAGGGAGCTGAGGATCAGCCCCAGCATTTT. Residues: CAWSVEGAEDQPQHF.

This clonotype has ten or more counts. The chain joins TRBV12-3 or TRBV12-4 to TRBJ1-2; 7 nucleotides line up with TRBD1. CDR3 length equals 14 residues. The J segment lost 8 bases and the V segment lost 7 bases, leaving 13 bases of the junction unmatched. CDR3 in amino acids: CASTEQGLVRGYTF. The CDR3 nucleotides read TGTGCCAGCACGGAACAGGGGCTTGTAAGGGGCTACACCTTC.

This clonotype turned up a few times. The chain carries TRBV15 and TRBJ1-4, with D perhaps TRBD1 (5 bases). The CDR3 totals 16 residues. With 5 bases removed from V and 0 bases from J, the gap between germline ends came to 13 bases. Germline CDR1 and CDR2: LNHNV and YYDKDF (reference sequence). The CDR3 is CATSLGPIATNEKLFF. In DNA form, the CDR3 reads TGTGCCACCAGCTTGGGGCCGATTGCAACTAATGAAAAACTGTTTTTT.

The rearrangement joins TRBV11-1 to TRBJ2-1; the match to TRBD2 covers 13 bases. The CDR3 spans 18 residues. Germline trimming cut 6 bases from V and 0 bases from J; bases unmatched to any gene: 8. CDR1 is SGHAT and CDR2 is FQDESV in the germline V gene (reference sequence). DNA of the CDR3: TGTGCCAGCAGACGGGGACTAGCGGGGCACAGCTCCTACAATGAGCAGTTCTTC. Its protein is CASRRGLAGHSSYNEQFF.

The chain joins TRBV7-3 to TRBJ1-4, with TRBD1 matching 9 bases. Germline lookup yields CDR1 SGHTA and CDR2 FQGTGA. V lost 5 bases and J lost 1; bases outside the gene matches: 8. This CDR3 is built from 17 residues. CDR3 in amino acids: CASSDLGQGETNEKLFF. The CDR3 DNA reads as TGTGCCAGCAGCGACCTGGGACAGGGAGAAACTAATGAAAAACTGTTTTTT.

The sample holds a few counts of this clonotype. This chain connects TRBV7-9 to TRBJ2-5; 8 bases align to TRBD2. Germline CDR1 reads SEHNR; CDR2 reads FQNEAQ (reference sequence). Losses at the gene ends were 2 bases for V and 5 bases for J; bases not matched to a gene: 19. The CDR3 has 19 residues. CDR3 sequence reads: CASSLNVWLAGGTGETQYF. The CDR3 DNA sequence: TGTGCCAGCAGCTTAAATGTTTGGCTAGCGGGCGGAACGGGGGAGACCCAGTACTTC. Filled out from reference TRBV7-9 and TRBJ2-5, the complete variable domain reads DTGVSQNPRHKITKRGQNVTFRCDPISEHNRLYWYRQTLGQGPEFLTYFQNEAQLEKSRLLSDRFSAERPKGSFSTLEIQRTEQGDSAMYLCASSLNVWLAGGTGETQYFGPGTRLLVL.

The CDR3 bases are TGTGCCTGGAGCCCGAGCAGGCCCGTCACTGAAGCTTTCTTT. This sequence encodes CAWSPSRPVTEAFF. The V and J genes are TRBV30 and TRBJ1-1; D uncertain. Germline lookup yields CDR1 GTSNPN and CDR2 SVGIG (reference sequence). The CDR3 contains 14 residues. Deletions cut 3 bases from V and 4 bases from J, with 15 bases between.

The chain is built from TRBV20-1 and TRBJ1-5; D is possibly TRBD1 (5 bases). V lost 6 bases to trimming and J lost 2 bases, with 20 bases between them. The CDR3 contains 16 residues. Germline CDR1 DFQATT, CDR2 SNEGSKA (reference sequence). As DNA, the CDR3 is TGCAGTGCCGACCTTCAGGGCAGGACGGGCAATCAGCCCCAGCATTTT. Amino acids: CSADLQGRTGNQPQHF.